The clone carrying this T cell receptor beta chain was found many times. What it binds is not known. The data derive from a study of early T cells in non-severe SARS-CoV-2 infection. Study-level information: Sequencing of bulk RNA from unsorted whole blood was done, without chain pairing.

Study-wide findings and caveats: Matching against VDJdb likely underestimated virus-specific expansions, favoring anti-spike CD8.

Tagging with unique molecular identifiers was applied to individual cDNA molecules. Each CDR3 protein gets one entry after TCRdb re-called the 5' RACE reads with MiXCR. The profile shows around 23,000 distinct CDR3 sequences, 4% to 5.5% of them singletons. This sequence originates from an adult who was a healthcare worker with PCR-confirmed SARS-CoV-2 infection or an uninfected control (not recorded which). Sequenced input: whole blood.

Here the CDR3 reads CASSLLTGDTEAFF. CDR3 in DNA: TGTGCCAGCAGCCTCCTGACAGGGGACACTGAAGCTTTCTTT. The chain uses TRBV11-2 and TRBJ1-1; the match to TRBD1 covers 8 bases. The CDR3 contains 14 residues. V shed 5 bases, J shed 3 bases, and the junction held 5 bases outside the gene matches. Per germline, CDR1 SGHAT and CDR2 FQNNGV.